The clone carrying this T cell receptor (beta chain) occurred once. Profiling relied on immunoSEQ multiplex PCR, and the TCRdb table lists in-frame clones only, not all of them. The table records about 280,000 clones, roughly 86% of them present only once. There are 15 residues in the CDR3. Germline loops: CDR1 MNHEY, CDR2 SMNVEV (reference sequence). V was pared by 5 bases and J by 7 bases, with 11 bases of the junction left unmatched. Seattle enrolled patients during active infection and tracked them longitudinally. The sample is drawn from a study of blood T cell repertoires in COVID-19. Study context: Researchers got acute and convalescent COVID-19 samples from the United States, Italy and Spain.

Sequencing used peripheral blood. V and J are TRBV27 and TRBJ1-5; 7 positions match TRBD1. The receptor comes from a young woman with COVID-19, enrolled during active disease. CDR3 loop: CASSVIQGLGQPQHF. The CDR3, as DNA: TGTGCCAGCAGTGTAATACAGGGGTTAGGGCAGCCCCAGCATTTT.